This entry lists 16 T cell receptor beta chains sequenced from one sample in a study of blood T cell repertoires in COVID-19. Sequencing was performed with immunoSEQ multiplex PCR; in TCRdb, only in-frame clones are kept and a portion is missing. The sample has about 140,000 clones; 77% are singletons. Sequencing input: peripheral blood. The receptors stem from a woman aged 45-65 years with active or convalescent COVID-19.

The V call is TRBV19, the J call TRBJ1-2; D ambiguous. CDR1 and CDR2 from the germline V gene are LNHDA and SQIVND (reference sequence). The length of the CDR3 is 14 residues. Trimming pared 3 bases from V and 7 bases from J, leaving 15 bases between. The chain's CDR3 is CASSIPGISPGYTF. The DNA for the CDR3 is TGTGCCAGTAGTATCCCAGGAATCTCACCTGGCTACACCTTC.

The CDR3 sequence: CASRAEAGRPYGYTF. The CDR3 nucleotides are TGTGCCAGCAGGGCCGAAGCGGGACGCCCCTATGGCTACACCTTC. This chain uses TRBV6-5 with TRBJ1-2, with TRBD1 as a possible D gene (5 bases). Germline CDR1 and CDR2: MNHEY and SVGAGI. The CDR3 is 15 residues long. V gave up 6 bases and J gave up 4 bases, with 18 bases separating them.

This clone came up once. For the CDR3, the DNA is TGTGCCAGCAGTTTATCCGGATTGGGGGGGTCGGACACTGAAGCTTTCTTT. Amino acids: CASSLSGLGGSDTEAFF. This sequence joins TRBV27 and TRBJ1-1; possible D gene TRBD1, 5 bases. Germline assignment: CDR1 MNHEY and CDR2 SMNVEV (reference sequence). Deletions cut 0 bases from V and 3 bases from J, with 17 bases between. The CDR3 runs to 17 residues.

This clone was observed a single time. The chain carries TRBV12-5 and TRBJ2-2; 9 bases align to TRBD2. The CDR3 is 17 amino acids. The J segment lost 0 bases and the V segment lost 0 bases, leaving 2 bases of the junction unmatched. Germline CDR1 reads LGHNT; CDR2 reads FRNRAP. CDR3 DNA: TGTGCTAGTGGTTTGGTTGGCGGGGGGGCGAACACCGGGGAGCTGTTTTTT. This sequence encodes CASGLVGGGANTGELFF.

CDR3 sequence reads: CASSRGEGNTIYF. CDR3 nucleotides: TGTGCCAGCAGCCGGGGGGAAGGAAACACCATATATTTT. The chain is built from TRBV3-1 (or the pseudogene TRBV3-2) and TRBJ1-3, with D perhaps matching TRBD1 (5 bases). V lost 4 bases and J lost 4, with 8 bases in between. CDR3 length equals 13 residues. Germline assignment: CDR1 LGHDT and CDR2 YNNKEL (reference sequence).

V usage is TRBV18 and J usage is TRBJ2-1, with TRBD2 as a possible D gene (6 bases). V lost 0 bases and J 5 bases, leaving 14 bases between the germline ends. The CDR3 runs 16 residues. Germline V lookup: CDR1 KGHSH, CDR2 LQKENI. In DNA form, the CDR3 reads TGTGCCAGCTCACCACCGAGCGGGTCCACTAACAATGAGCAGTTCTTC. Translation: CASSPPSGSTNNEQFF. Together with reference TRBV18 and TRBJ2-1, the CDR3 gives the full variable domain: NAGVMQNPRHLVRRRGQEARLRCSPMKGHSHVYWYRQLPEEGLKFMVYLQKENIIDESGMPKERFSAEFPKEGPSILRIQQVVRGDSAAYFCASSPPSGSTNNEQFFGPGTRLTVL.

The genes are TRBV7-2 and TRBJ1-1; the match to TRBD1 covers 11 bases. This CDR3 spans 12 amino acids. Germline CDR1 reads SGHTA; CDR2 reads FQGNSA. The ends lost 5 bases at V and 11 bases at J; junction bases unmatched: 4. The CDR3 protein is CASSRDRGTAFF. The DNA for the CDR3 is TGTGCCAGCAGCAGGGACAGGGGGACCGCTTTCTTT.

V is TRBV9 and J is TRBJ2-3, with D possibly matching TRBD2 (6 bases). The CDR3 covers 13 residues. The germline gives CDR1 SGDLS, CDR2 YYNGEE. Deletions cut 0 bases from V and 4 bases from J, with 6 bases between. The CDR3 region is CASSVGGADTQYF. The DNA of the CDR3 is TGTGCCAGCAGCGTAGGCGGGGCAGATACGCAGTATTTT.

This chain links TRBV7-2 with TRBJ1-2; no clear D gene. In germline, CDR1 is SGHTA, CDR2 FQGNSA. Deletions cut 10 bases from V and 5 bases from J, with 17 bases between. The CDR3 contains 13 residues. Here the CDR3 reads CATSPGLGYGYTF. CDR3 nucleotides: TGTGCCACCTCCCCGGGTCTGGGTTATGGCTACACCTTC.

This chain joins TRBV7-8 and TRBJ1-3; D is possibly TRBD1 (6 bases). CDR1 is SGHVS and CDR2 is FQNEAQ in the germline V gene. Trimming removed 5 bases at V and 0 bases at J, with 14 bases between. The CDR3 is 16 amino acids. CDR3 protein: CASSPGGPNSGNTIYF. CDR3 sequence (DNA): TGTGCCAGCAGCCCTGGGGGCCCGAACTCTGGAAACACCATATATTTT. Together with reference TRBV7-8 and TRBJ1-3, the CDR3 gives the full variable domain: GAGVSQSPRYKVAKRGQDVALRCDPISGHVSLFWYQQALGQGPEFLTYFQNEAQLDKSGLPSDRFFAERPEGSVSTLKIQRTQQEDSAVYLCASSPGGPNSGNTIYFGEGSWLTVV.

This chain joins TRBV30 and TRBJ1-1; 8 bases are shared with TRBD1. Germline V gene data show CDR1 as GTSNPN and CDR2 as SVGIG (reference sequence). The ends lost 2 bases at V and 11 bases at J; junction bases unmatched: 16. The CDR3 length is 15 residues. In nucleotides, the CDR3 is TGTGCCTGGAGTTTCAGGACAGGGAGAAAGTCGGTTGCTTTCTTT. Protein: CAWSFRTGRKSVAFF.

The V and J genes are TRBV7-2 and TRBJ1-2, with 7 positions matching TRBD1. The CDR3 length is 14 residues. Germline V gene data show CDR1 as SGHTA and CDR2 as FQGNSA. V shed 3 bases and J 0 bases; nucleotides not matched to a gene: 1. CDR3 sequence reads: CASSFDRANYGYTF. CDR3 sequence (DNA): TGTGCCAGCAGCTTTGACAGGGCTAACTATGGCTACACCTTC.

This chain joins TRBV28 and TRBJ1-1; 7 bases are shared with TRBD1. The CDR3 length is 14 residues. Germline CDR1 reads MDHEN; CDR2 reads SYDVKM. V gave up 2 bases and J gave up 5 bases; unmatched junction bases: 5. CDR3 sequence (DNA): TGTGCCAGCAGTTTAGAAGGGGGCAGGACTGAAGCTTTCTTT. Amino acids: CASSLEGGRTEAFF.

The chain uses TRBV29-1 and TRBJ2-3, with 7 positions matching TRBD1. The J segment lost 2 bases and the V segment lost 4 bases, leaving 6 bases of the junction unmatched. The CDR3 contains 14 residues. Germline V CDR1 and CDR2: SQVTM, ANQGSEA. CDR3 protein: CSVGGDRFTDTQYF. The CDR3 DNA follows: TGCAGCGTTGGTGGGGACAGATTCACAGATACGCAGTATTTT.

This clone occurred once. CDR3 sequence reads: CASSDPGTGENYGYTF. Written as DNA, the CDR3 is TGTGCCAGCAGTGACCCTGGGACAGGGGAAAACTATGGCTACACCTTC. This chain links TRBV25-1 with TRBJ1-2; 10 nucleotides match TRBD1. Germline V gene sequence: CDR1 MGHDK, CDR2 SYGVNS. This CDR3 is 16 amino acids long. The V segment lost 3 bases and the J segment 2 bases; nucleotides outside the gene matches: 6.

The chain carries TRBV19 and TRBJ1-2; TRBD1 matches 11 bases. Germline assignment: CDR1 LNHDA and CDR2 SQIVND (reference sequence). This CDR3 contains 15 residues. Unmatched junction bases numbered 4, after V lost 3 bases and J lost 4 bases. DNA of the CDR3: TGTGCCAGTAGTATCGCCGGGACAGGGGGCTATGGCTACACCTTC. As protein: CASSIAGTGGYGYTF.